The 18 T cell receptor beta chains in this list originate from one sample, sequenced in a study of shared clonotypes between healthy human individuals. Produced via immunoSEQ multiplex PCR; TCRdb's table is partial and in-frame only. The data hold approximately 740,000 clones, with 85% to 95% observed a single time. CD45RO-negative, CCR7-selected cells formed the naive CD8 fraction, which excluded terminally differentiated effector memory CD45RA+ cells. Material for sequencing was naive CD8+ T cells sorted from blood. These receptors were taken from a man under 40 in good health.

The V call is TRBV7-9, the J call TRBJ2-3; D might be TRBD1 (8 bases). V was shortened by 5 bases and J by 6 bases, with 15 bases between the two germline ends. From germline, CDR1 is SEHNR and CDR2 FQNEAQ (reference sequence). The CDR3 is 14 residues long. The CDR3 protein is CASSPDRGGDTQYF. The CDR3 coding sequence is TGTGCCAGCAGCCCTGACAGGGGAGGGGATACGCAGTATTTT.

The chain combines TRBV6-1 with TRBJ1-5; D might be TRBD1 (5 bases). Germline CDR1 and CDR2: MNHNS and SASEGT. Trimming pared 10 bases from V and 7 bases from J, leaving 11 bases between. The CDR3 consists of 11 residues. Here the CDR3 reads CATSGGQPQHF. For the CDR3, the DNA is TGTGCCACCTCTGGGGGGCAGCCCCAGCATTTT.

The chain carries TRBV28 and TRBJ2-1, with 7 bases identical to TRBD2. The J segment lost 8 bases and the V segment lost 8 bases, leaving 9 bases of the junction unmatched. Germline values: CDR1 MDHEN, CDR2 SYDVKM. The CDR3 is 13 amino acids. The CDR3 loop is CASSLLAEYEQFF. The CDR3 DNA reads as TGTGCCAGCTCCTTGCTAGCGGAATATGAGCAGTTCTTC.

V gene TRBV7-6 combines with J gene TRBJ2-5, with a weak D call TRBD1 (6 bases). CDR1 and CDR2 from the germline V gene are SGHVS and FNYEAQ. This CDR3 spans 17 amino acids. Trimming left V 4 bases short and J 5 bases short, with 23 bases between. CDR3 region: CASSSHLKQGTMETQYF. The CDR3 DNA is TGTGCCAGCAGCTCCCACCTCAAACAGGGTACTATGGAGACCCAGTACTTC.

The rearrangement joins TRBV6-6 to TRBJ2-7; weak D call: TRBD1 (5 bases). Trimming took off 7 bases at V and 3 bases at J, with 13 bases between the two ends. CDR3 length equals 13 residues. The germline CDR1 and CDR2 sequences are MNHNY and SVGAGI (reference sequence). The CDR3 loop reads CASTPRGDYEQYF. The CDR3 bases are TGTGCCAGCACCCCAAGGGGCGACTACGAGCAGTACTTC.

The chain links TRBV13 to TRBJ1-2; D possibly corresponds to TRBD1 (5 bases). The germline V gene encodes CDR1 PRHDT and CDR2 FYEKMQ (reference sequence). The length of the CDR3 is 18 residues. The V end lost 5 bases, the J end lost 4 bases, and 26 bases lay between the germline ends. The CDR3 is CASSTIVGRLQDSYGYTF. In DNA, the CDR3 is TGTGCCAGCAGCACTATCGTGGGACGCTTACAAGACAGCTATGGCTACACCTTC.

The V call is TRBV7-9, the J call TRBJ2-2; 7 bases map to TRBD1. CDR3 length: 15 amino acids. CDR1 is SEHNR, CDR2 FQNEAQ, per germline (reference sequence). The J segment lost 6 bases and the V segment lost 4 bases, leaving 8 bases of the junction unmatched. The CDR3 sequence: CASSSDRVRSGELFF. The CDR3 coding sequence is TGTGCCAGCAGCTCTGACAGGGTTCGATCCGGGGAGCTGTTTTTT.

The chain combines TRBV10-3 with TRBJ2-7; 8 nucleotides line up with TRBD1. Losses at the gene ends were 10 bases for V and 6 bases for J; bases not matched to a gene: 14. The CDR3 sequence is 14 residues long. Germline V gene data show CDR1 as ENHRY and CDR2 as SYGVKD. The CDR3 DNA reads TGTGCCACCTTTCCTGGACAGGGCTTGCGCGAGCAGTACTTC. It yields the protein CATFPGQGLREQYF.

The chain recombines TRBV4-2 with TRBJ1-1, with D unresolved. Germline V gives CDR1 LGHNA, CDR2 YNFKEQ. The CDR3 runs 12 residues. Between the trimmed V and J ends, which lost 2 bases and 8 bases, there was a span of 9 bases. The CDR3 coding sequence is TGTGCCAGCAGCCAACAAGAGGAAGAAGCTTTCTTT. Translating it yields CASSQQEEEAFF.

This sequence joins TRBV29-1 and TRBJ2-3, with D possibly matching TRBD2 (5 bases). The CDR3 spans 13 residues. V was pared by 3 bases and J by 2 bases, with 9 bases between. Germline CDR1 is SQVTM and CDR2 is ANQGSEA. The CDR3 bases are TGCAGCGTTGACATCGGGGACACAGATACGCAGTATTTT. This encodes CSVDIGDTDTQYF.

This chain uses TRBV4-1 with TRBJ1-5; a possible D gene is TRBD1 (6 bases). The CDR3 sequence is 16 residues long. Germline V gene data show CDR1 as MGHRA and CDR2 as YSYEKL. Trimming cost V 0 bases and J 2 bases, with 11 bases left between them. CDR3 loop: CASSQEGGMGNQPQHF. CDR3 DNA sequence: TGCGCCAGCAGCCAAGAGGGGGGCATGGGCAATCAGCCCCAGCATTTT.

CDR3 amino acids: CASSPPPANYGYTF. For the CDR3, the DNA is TGTGCCAGCAGCCCCCCCCCGGCTAACTATGGCTACACCTTC. This chain uses TRBV7-9 with TRBJ1-2, with D uncertain. The CDR3 length is 14 residues. Per germline, CDR1 SEHNR and CDR2 FQNEAQ (reference sequence). V was shortened by 5 bases and J by 0 bases, with 10 bases between the two germline ends.

J is TRBJ2-1 and V is TRBV4-3; no clear D. Germline assignment: CDR1 LGHNA and CDR2 YSLEER. V lost 0 bases, J lost 4 bases, and 4 bases lay in between. This CDR3 has 13 amino acids. CDR3 loop: CASSQESYNEQFF. The CDR3, as DNA: TGCGCCAGCAGCCAAGAATCTTACAATGAGCAGTTCTTC.

The rearrangement uses TRBV7-8 and TRBJ2-3; D gene uncertain. V gave up 1 base and J gave up 4 bases, with 6 bases separating them. Germline V CDR1 and CDR2: SGHVS, FQNEAQ. The CDR3 length is 13 residues. The CDR3 DNA reads TGTGCCAGCAGCTTAGTTCGGGCAGATACGCAGTATTTT. It codes for CASSLVRADTQYF. The full variable domain, rest sourced from reference TRBV7-8 and TRBJ2-3, is GAGVSQSPRYKVAKRGQDVALRCDPISGHVSLFWYQQALGQGPEFLTYFQNEAQLDKSGLPSDRFFAERPEGSVSTLKIQRTQQEDSAVYLCASSLVRADTQYFGPGTRLTVL.

The CDR3 DNA is TGTGCCAGCAGCTCACCGAGCGGGATCACGACCGGGGAGCTGTTTTTT. Translation gives CASSSPSGITTGELFF. This chain links TRBV7-9 with TRBJ2-2, with 7 bases identical to TRBD2. Germline trimming cut 4 bases from V and 5 bases from J; bases unmatched to any gene: 10. The CDR3 has 16 amino acids. CDR1 and CDR2 (germline): SEHNR, FQNEAQ (reference sequence).

CDR3 residues: CASSKGVFTYEQYF. The CDR3 nucleotides are TGTGCCAGTAGTAAAGGGGTCTTCACCTACGAGCAGTACTTC. The chain has TRBV19 and TRBJ2-7, with a weak D call TRBD1 (5 bases). This CDR3 has 14 residues. CDR1 is LNHDA, CDR2 SQIVND, per germline (reference sequence). Trimming took off 4 bases at V and 2 bases at J, with 12 bases between the two ends.

With respect to this clone: Other DNA sequences of this sample code for an identical CDR3. This chain links TRBV29-1 with TRBJ1-1; no clear D. V was shortened by 6 bases and J by 0 bases, with 8 bases between the two germline ends. Germline CDR1 SQVTM, CDR2 ANQGSEA. The CDR3 is 12 amino acids. The CDR3 here is CSVTKMNTEAFF. The DNA for the CDR3 is TGCAGCGTGACCAAGATGAACACTGAAGCTTTCTTT. Full variable domain (remainder filled in from reference TRBV29-1 and TRBJ1-1): SAVISQKPSRDICQRGTSLTIQCQVDSQVTMMFWYRQQPGQSLTLIATANQGSEATYESGFVIDKFPISRPNLTFSTLTVSNMSPEDSSIYLCSVTKMNTEAFFGQGTRLTVV.

The V call is TRBV7-9, the J call TRBJ2-5; 8 bases are shared with TRBD2. The V gene's germline CDR1 is SEHNR and CDR2 FQNEAQ (reference sequence). The CDR3 is 18 amino acids. V dropped 4 bases and J dropped 5; count of bases not matched to a gene: 18. CDR3 nucleotides: TGTGCCAGCAGCTATCCCTTCGGGCGAGCGGGAGCGTCGGAGACCCAGTACTTC. Amino acid sequence: CASSYPFGRAGASETQYF.